Listed below are T cell receptor beta chains from one sample, sequenced in a study of cytomegalovirus exposure and HLA in healthy donors. Clones were read by immunoSEQ multiplex PCR, and TCRdb kept only the in-frame ones, dropping some. The repertoire holds roughly 200,000 clones, with roughly 13% as singletons. Sequenced: PBMCs. All receptors derive from a middle-aged man in good health and CMV-seropositive. Each CDR3 is given with its conserved first and last residue. Each record gives: V gene, clone size, D gene, J gene, CDR3 protein, CDR3 DNA. D genes are given only for firm matches. The size field is filled for only some rows; it gives once, few, many or a size class.

TRBV21-1	NA	NA	TRBJ2-5	CASSKGERVAGDETQYF	TGTGCCAGCAGCAAAGGGGAGCGGGTAGCGGGGGACGAGACCCAGTACTTC
TRBV27	many	TRBD1	TRBJ2-7	CATSPGQIGYEQYF	TGTGCCACCTCCCCGGGACAGATTGGGTACGAGCAGTACTTC
TRBV6-5	NA	NA	TRBJ1-4	CASSSDWAGEKLFF	TGTGCCAGCAGTTCAGATTGGGCGGGTGAAAAACTGTTTTTT
TRBV7-9	few	NA	TRBJ2-1	CASSFLTSEQFF	TGTGCCAGCAGCTTCCTTACTAGCGAGCAGTTCTTC
TRBV7-2	few	NA	TRBJ2-1	CASSLASGGSNEQFF	TGTGCCAGCAGCTTAGCTAGCGGAGGTTCGAATGAGCAGTTCTTC
TRBV5-4	NA	TRBD2	TRBJ2-5	CASSFRTSGGQETQYF	TGTGCCAGCAGCTTCCGGACTAGCGGGGGGCAAGAGACCCAGTACTTC
TRBV5-1	NA	NA	TRBJ1-1	CASSLTGTEAFF	TGCGCCAGCAGCCTGACGGGAACTGAAGCTTTCTTT
TRBV5-5	NA	NA	TRBJ1-5	CASSSGVQGFNQPQHF	TGTGCCAGCAGCTCCGGTGTCCAGGGCTTCAATCAGCCCCAGCATTTT
TRBV6-5	few	TRBD1	TRBJ2-7	CASSDRVHSYEQYF	TGTGCCAGCAGCGACAGGGTTCACTCCTACGAGCAGTACTTC
TRBV2	NA	TRBD1	TRBJ1-1	CASSAETGRISTEAFF	TGTGCCAGCAGTGCGGAGACAGGGAGAATAAGCACTGAAGCTTTCTTT
TRBV27	NA	NA	TRBJ1-2	CASSTRANYGYTF	TGTGCCAGCAGTACTAGGGCTAACTATGGCTACACCTTC
TRBV30	few	TRBD1	TRBJ1-3	CAWSVMTGLGNTIYF	TGTGCCTGGAGTGTAATGACAGGGCTTGGAAACACCATATATTTT
TRBV5-1	NA	TRBD1	TRBJ2-5	CASSSDRGLQETQYF	TGCGCCAGCAGCTCGGACAGGGGACTTCAAGAGACCCAGTACTTC
TRBV4-1	NA	TRBD1	TRBJ1-4	CASSQTGVNEKLFF	TGCGCCAGCAGCCAGACAGGGGTTAATGAAAAACTGTTTTTT
TRBV7-2	few	TRBD1	TRBJ2-3	CASSLGTGTDTQYF	TGTGCCAGCAGCTTGGGGACAGGCACAGATACGCAGTATTTT
TRBV30	NA	NA	TRBJ1-1	CAWSINRGIGNTEAFF	TGTGCCTGGAGTATTAATAGGGGTATAGGAAACACTGAAGCTTTCTTT
TRBV11-3	NA	NA	TRBJ1-1	CASSSSFSGTEAFF	TGTGCCAGCAGTTCGTCGTTTTCAGGGACTGAAGCTTTCTTT
TRBV15	NA	NA	TRBJ1-6	CATSRDPAGQDSPLHF	TGTGCCACCAGCAGAGATCCCGCAGGGCAGGACTCACCCCTCCACTTT
TRBV5-6	few	TRBD2	TRBJ2-3	CASSSLGGSTDTQYF	TGTGCCAGCAGCTCCCTGGGGGGGAGCACAGATACGCAGTATTTT
TRBV7-3	few	NA	TRBJ2-5	CASSPSFGVRETQYF	TGTGCCAGCAGCCCTTCATTCGGGGTTAGAGAGACCCAGTACTTC
TRBV6-5	NA	TRBD1	TRBJ2-5	CASSHRTGEETQYF	TGTGCCAGCAGTCACCGGACAGGGGAAGAGACCCAGTACTTC
TRBV18	NA	TRBD1	TRBJ2-7	CASSPTRLDRGYEQYF	TGTGCCAGCTCACCGACTCGGCTGGACAGGGGGTACGAGCAGTACTTC
TRBV19	few	TRBD2	TRBJ2-7	CASSGLAGNEQYF	TGTGCCAGTAGCGGACTAGCGGGTAACGAGCAGTACTTC
TRBV11-3	few	TRBD1	TRBJ1-3	CASSPRDSNTSYSPGNTIYF	TGTGCCAGCAGCCCCAGGGACAGCAATACTTCATATTCGCCTGGAAACACCATATATTTT
TRBV11-3	NA	TRBD2	TRBJ2-3	CASSYARLTSVGTQYF	TGTGCCAGCAGCTACGCGCGACTTACTAGCGTAGGTACGCAGTATTTT
TRBV30	few	NA	TRBJ1-1	CAWWRVGEAFF	TGTGCCTGGTGGCGGGTTGGTGAAGCTTTCTTT
TRBV7-9	few	TRBD1	TRBJ1-2	CASSATGANYGYTF	TGTGCCAGCAGCGCCACAGGGGCTAACTATGGCTACACCTTC
TRBV7-7	NA	NA	TRBJ1-4	CASSRGAGNEKLFF	TGTGCTAGCAGTCGGGGAGCGGGTAATGAAAAACTGTTTTTT
TRBV5-1	few	TRBD1	TRBJ2-3	CASSVGQDATDTQYF	TGCGCCAGCAGCGTAGGACAGGATGCCACAGATACGCAGTATTTT
TRBV27	NA	TRBD2	TRBJ2-3	CASSLSRLAGGFTDTQYF	TGTGCCAGCAGTTTATCTCGACTAGCGGGGGGATTCACAGATACGCAGTATTTT
TRBV6-5	NA	TRBD1	TRBJ1-5	CASSSPGTGNQPQHF	TGTGCCAGCAGTTCTCCCGGGACAGGAAATCAGCCCCAGCATTTT
TRBV7-9	few	NA	TRBJ1-3	CASSSLAGGLSGNTIYF	TGTGCCAGCAGCTCACTGGCGGGGGGACTCTCTGGAAACACCATATATTTT
TRBV9	few	NA	TRBJ1-3	CASSPVGNTIYF	TGTGCCAGCAGCCCCGTCGGAAACACCATATATTTT
TRBV27	few	TRBD2	TRBJ2-2	CASSPLAGDPNTGELFF	TGTGCCAGCAGTCCTTTAGCGGGGGACCCGAACACCGGGGAGCTGTTTTTT
TRBV21-1	few	NA	TRBJ2-3	CASSKGPTLATDTQYF	TGTGCCAGCAGCAAAGGACCCACTCTAGCCACAGATACGCAGTATTTT
TRBV5-6	few	NA	TRBJ1-2	CASSGPQGYGYTF	TGTGCCAGCAGCGGTCCACAGGGATATGGCTACACCTTC
TRBV1	few	NA	TRBJ2-1	CTSSLLPGLPYKDEQFF	TGCACCAGCAGCCTCCTCCCGGGACTCCCCTACAAAGATGAGCAGTTCTTC
TRBV29-1	NA	TRBD1	TRBJ2-1	CSLGQKYRDEQFF	TGCAGCCTGGGACAGAAGTACAGGGATGAGCAGTTCTTC
TRBV4-2	few	TRBD2	TRBJ2-3	CASSPQEGGGAGTDTQYF	TGTGCCAGCAGCCCCCAAGAGGGCGGGGGGGCGGGCACAGATACGCAGTATTTT
TRBV5-4	NA	TRBD2	TRBJ2-1	CASSSGTSGLNGEQFF	TGTGCCAGCAGCTCCGGGACTAGCGGACTTAACGGTGAGCAGTTCTTC
TRBV5-4	NA	TRBD2	TRBJ2-3	CASGEAGGSTDTQYF	TGTGCCAGCGGAGAAGCGGGGGGTAGCACAGATACGCAGTATTTT
TRBV6-5	few	TRBD1	TRBJ1-1	CASSRQGAKNTEAFF	TGTGCCAGCAGCCGACAGGGGGCAAAGAACACTGAAGCTTTCTTT
TRBV20-1	few	NA	TRBJ2-5	CSARGVETQYF	TGCAGTGCTAGAGGAGTAGAGACCCAGTACTTC
TRBV6-5	NA	TRBD1	TRBJ1-5	CASSTGVNQPQHF	TGTGCCAGCAGTACAGGGGTGAATCAGCCCCAGCATTTT
TRBV18	NA	NA	TRBJ1-4	CASSHRGNEKLFF	TGTGCCAGCTCGCACAGAGGGAATGAAAAACTGTTTTTT
TRBV11-3	few	NA	TRBJ2-3	CASSPEARTDTQYF	TGTGCCAGCAGCCCCGAAGCCCGCACAGATACGCAGTATTTT
TRBV18	NA	TRBD1	TRBJ1-2	CASSPAQGQGVNGYTF	TGTGCCAGCTCACCAGCCCAAGGACAGGGGGTAAATGGCTACACCTTC
TRBV5-5	NA	NA	TRBJ1-1	CASSWMTVRNTEAFF	TGTGCCAGCAGCTGGATGACAGTCAGAAACACTGAAGCTTTCTTT
TRBV6-1	NA	TRBD1	TRBJ1-1	CASSKIRTGHTEAFF	TGTGCCAGCAGTAAAATCCGGACAGGGCACACTGAAGCTTTCTTT
TRBV2	NA	TRBD1	TRBJ1-6	CASTSRQGRNSPLHF	TGTGCCAGCACTAGTCGACAGGGACGAAATTCACCCCTCCACTTT
TRBV9	NA	NA	TRBJ2-1	CASSVAITSPNEQFF	TGTGCCAGCAGCGTAGCTATAACTTCCCCCAATGAGCAGTTCTTC
TRBV29-1	few	NA	TRBJ2-5	CSVGGLQETQYF	TGCAGCGTTGGGGGCTTGCAAGAGACCCAGTACTTC